This TCR beta chain was identified during a study of ipilimumab plus nivolumab after autologous stem cell transplantation. Sequencing used immunoSEQ multiplex PCR; TCRdb keeps in-frame clones, though not all of them. The sample comprises roughly 23,000 clones, nearly 75% of which are singletons, and roughly 25% rests with the top ten. Checkpoint therapy with ipilimumab 1 mg/kg began 14 to 28 days after transplant. Through week 26, nivolumab 3 mg/kg IV was given weeks 1, 4, 7, 10, then biweekly. Overall study findings and caveats: TCR repertoire, Treg phenotype and gut microbiota reportedly support more study of this approach.

The CDR3 totals 15 residues. V shed 5 bases and J 4 bases; nucleotides not matched to a gene: 5. Germline CDR1 reads MNHNS; CDR2 reads SASEGT. A remark on this clone: Its antigen is not identified.

The chain employs TRBV6-1 and TRBJ1-5; 10 nucleotides line up with TRBD1. The sequencing used PBMCs, collected in a trial of ipilimumab plus nivolumab as post-transplant consolidation. This receptor was identified in a male donor with diffuse large B-cell lymphoma. The DNA of the CDR3 is TGTGCCAGCAGTTCCGGACAGGGGGGGAATCAGCCCCAGCATTTT. Residues: CASSSGQGGNQPQHF.